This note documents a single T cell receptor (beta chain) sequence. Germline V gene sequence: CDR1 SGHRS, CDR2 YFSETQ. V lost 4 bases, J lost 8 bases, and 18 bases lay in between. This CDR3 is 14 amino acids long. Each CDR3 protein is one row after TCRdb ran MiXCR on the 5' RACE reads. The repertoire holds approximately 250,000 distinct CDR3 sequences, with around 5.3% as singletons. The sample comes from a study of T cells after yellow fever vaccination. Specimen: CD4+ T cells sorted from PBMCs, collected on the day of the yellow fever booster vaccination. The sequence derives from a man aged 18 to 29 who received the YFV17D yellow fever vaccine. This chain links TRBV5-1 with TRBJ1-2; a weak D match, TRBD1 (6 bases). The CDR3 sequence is CASSRGGPGDGYTF. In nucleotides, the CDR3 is TGCGCCAGCAGCAGAGGGGGACCGGGAGACGGCTACACCTTC.